This section outlines one TCR beta chain sequence together with its context. This record comes from a study of blood T cell repertoires in COVID-19. Study overall: Spain, Italy and the United States supplied samples that represented acute and convalescent COVID-19. PBMCs, B-cell-depleted T cells, or T cells provided the cDNA or gDNA that made up the material.

As handled by the study authors: Estimates of nucleated cell counts were drawn from the amplification of reference gene primers. Some clones are missing from TCRdb's copy, which holds only in-frame ones; the method was immunoSEQ multiplex PCR. V, J and clone size are those of that table, while D and trimming were read from the DNA. The sample consists of about 240,000 clones, about four fifths of them appearing once. Germline V gene data show CDR1 as SGHRS and CDR2 as YFSETQ. The CDR3 extends over 14 amino acids. V was pared by 5 bases and J by 1 base, with 10 bases between. The genes are TRBV5-1 and TRBJ1-3; D is undetermined. The origin of this receptor is a woman of 80 years or more with acute or convalescent COVID-19. The material sequenced was peripheral blood. CDR3 residues: CASRRTGSGNTIYF. CDR3 nucleotides: TGCGCCAGCAGGCGTACGGGTTCTGGAAACACCATATATTTT. The full variable domain, rest sourced from reference TRBV5-1 and TRBJ1-3, is KAGVTQTPRYLIKTRGQQVTLSCSPISGHRSVSWYQQTPGQGLQFLFEYFSETQRNKGNFPGRFSGRQFSNSRSEMNVSTLELGDSALYLCASRRTGSGNTIYFGEGSWLTVV.